The present TCR beta chain was sequenced within a study of blood T cell repertoires in COVID-19. The CDR3 is 13 residues long. Trimming at V came to 5 bases and at J to 5 bases, leaving 2 bases not matched to a gene. The germline gives CDR1 MDHEN, CDR2 SYDVKM. The data were produced by immunoSEQ multiplex PCR, yet TCRdb's version contains in-frame clones alone and is incomplete. This sample has about 220,000 clones, with about four fifths found just once. The sequence derives from an elderly woman with acute or convalescent COVID-19. The J gene is TRBJ2-5, the V gene TRBV28; 10 positions agree with TRBD2. The specimen was peripheral blood. The CDR3 region has the DNA TGTGCCAGCAGTAGCGGGGGGGCGGAGACCCAGTACTTC. It codes for CASSSGGAETQYF.